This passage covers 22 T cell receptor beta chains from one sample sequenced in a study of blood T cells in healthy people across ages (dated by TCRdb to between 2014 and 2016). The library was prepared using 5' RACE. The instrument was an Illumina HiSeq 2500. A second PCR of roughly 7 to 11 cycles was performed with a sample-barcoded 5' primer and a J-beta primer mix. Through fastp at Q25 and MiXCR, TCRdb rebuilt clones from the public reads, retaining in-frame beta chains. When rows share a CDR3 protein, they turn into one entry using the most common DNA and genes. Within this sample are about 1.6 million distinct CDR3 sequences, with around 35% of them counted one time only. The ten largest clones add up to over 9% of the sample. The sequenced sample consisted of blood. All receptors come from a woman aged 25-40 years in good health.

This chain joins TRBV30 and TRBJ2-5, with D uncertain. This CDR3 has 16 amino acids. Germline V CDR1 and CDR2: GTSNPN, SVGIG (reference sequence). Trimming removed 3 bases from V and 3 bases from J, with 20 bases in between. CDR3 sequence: CAWSPYTRTSKETQYF. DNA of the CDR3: TGTGCCTGGAGCCCGTATACAAGAACCTCTAAAGAGACCCAGTACTTC.

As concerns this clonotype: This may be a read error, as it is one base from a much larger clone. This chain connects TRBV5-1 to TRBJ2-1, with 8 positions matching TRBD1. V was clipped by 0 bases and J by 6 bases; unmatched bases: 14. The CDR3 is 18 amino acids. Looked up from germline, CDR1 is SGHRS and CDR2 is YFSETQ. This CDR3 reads CASSLGSGTGVYCNEQFF. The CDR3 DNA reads TGCGCCAGCAGCTTGGGATCCGGGACAGGTGTCTACTGCAATGAGCAGTTCTTC.

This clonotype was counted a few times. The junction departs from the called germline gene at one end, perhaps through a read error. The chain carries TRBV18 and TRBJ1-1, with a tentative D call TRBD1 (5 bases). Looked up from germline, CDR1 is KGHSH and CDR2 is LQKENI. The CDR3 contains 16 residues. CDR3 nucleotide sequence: TGTGCCAGCTCGCCACGCAGGGTAGGTTTGAACACTGAAGCTTTCTTT. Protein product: CASSPRRVGLNTEAFF.

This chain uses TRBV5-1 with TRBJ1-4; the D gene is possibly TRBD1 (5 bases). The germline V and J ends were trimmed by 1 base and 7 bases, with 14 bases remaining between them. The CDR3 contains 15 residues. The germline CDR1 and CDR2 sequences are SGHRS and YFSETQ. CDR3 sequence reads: CASSLTGTGPEKLFF. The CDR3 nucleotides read TGCGCCAGCAGCTTGACCGGGACGGGGCCTGAAAAACTGTTTTTT.

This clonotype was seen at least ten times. In DNA form, the CDR3 reads TGTGCCAGCAGTCCCAGTTATAGCAATCAGCCCCAGCATTTT. Residues: CASSPSYSNQPQHF. V is TRBV12-3 or TRBV12-4 and J is TRBJ1-5; D is undetermined. V lost 5 bases to trimming and J lost 0 bases, with 8 bases between them. CDR3 length: 14 amino acids.

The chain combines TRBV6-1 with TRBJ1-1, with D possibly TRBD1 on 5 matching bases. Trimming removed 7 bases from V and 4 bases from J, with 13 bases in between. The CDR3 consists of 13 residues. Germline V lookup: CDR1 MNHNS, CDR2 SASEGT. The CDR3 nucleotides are TGTGCCAGCAACCCCGGCGGGGGCACTGAAGCTTTCTTT. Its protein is CASNPGGGTEAFF.

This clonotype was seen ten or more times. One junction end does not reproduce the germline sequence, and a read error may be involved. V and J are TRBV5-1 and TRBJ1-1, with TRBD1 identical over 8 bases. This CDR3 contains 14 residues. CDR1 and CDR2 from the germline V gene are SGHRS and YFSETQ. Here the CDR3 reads CASSSGQGNTEAFF. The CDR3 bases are TGTGCCAGCAGTAGTGGACAGGGGAACACTGAAGCTTTCTTT. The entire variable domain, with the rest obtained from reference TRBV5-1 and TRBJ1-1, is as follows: KAGVTQTPRYLIKTRGQQVTLSCSPISGHRSVSWYQQTPGQGLQFLFEYFSETQRNKGNFPGRFSGRQFSNSRSEMNVSTLELGDSALYLCASSSGQGNTEAFFGQGTRLTVV.

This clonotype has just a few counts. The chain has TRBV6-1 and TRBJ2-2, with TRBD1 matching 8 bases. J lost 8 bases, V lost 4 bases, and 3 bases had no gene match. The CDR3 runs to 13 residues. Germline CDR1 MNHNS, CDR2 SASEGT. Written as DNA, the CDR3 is TGTGCCAGCAGTGGACAGGGGATTGGGGAGCTGTTTTTT. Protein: CASSGQGIGELFF.

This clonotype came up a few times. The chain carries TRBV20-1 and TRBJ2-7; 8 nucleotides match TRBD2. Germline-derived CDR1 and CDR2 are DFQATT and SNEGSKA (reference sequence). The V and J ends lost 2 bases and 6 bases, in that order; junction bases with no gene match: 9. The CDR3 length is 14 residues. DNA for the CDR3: TGCAGTGCTAGACTAGCGGGTAGGCGGGCCGAGCAGTACTTC. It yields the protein CSARLAGRRAEQYF.

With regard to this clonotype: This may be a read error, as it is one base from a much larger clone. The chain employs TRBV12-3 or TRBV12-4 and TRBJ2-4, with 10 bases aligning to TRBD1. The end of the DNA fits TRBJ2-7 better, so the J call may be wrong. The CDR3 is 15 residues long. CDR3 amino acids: CANSLATGGTYEQYF. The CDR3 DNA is TGTGCCAACAGTTTAGCGACAGGGGGCACTTACGAGCAGTACTTC.

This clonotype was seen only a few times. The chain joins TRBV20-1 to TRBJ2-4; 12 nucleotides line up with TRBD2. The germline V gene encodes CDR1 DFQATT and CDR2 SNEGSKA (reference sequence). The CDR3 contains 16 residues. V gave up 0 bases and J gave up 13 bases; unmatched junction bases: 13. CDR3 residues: CSAREEGTSGRYEQYF. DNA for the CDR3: TGCAGTGCTAGAGAAGAAGGGACTAGCGGGCGTTATGAGCAGTACTTC.

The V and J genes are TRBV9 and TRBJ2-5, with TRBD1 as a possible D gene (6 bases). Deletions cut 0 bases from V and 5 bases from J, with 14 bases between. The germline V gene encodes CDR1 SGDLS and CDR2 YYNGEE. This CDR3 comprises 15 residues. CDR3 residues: CASSVVGDKGETQYF. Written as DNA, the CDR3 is TGTGCCAGCAGCGTAGTCGGGGACAAGGGGGAGACCCAGTACTTC.

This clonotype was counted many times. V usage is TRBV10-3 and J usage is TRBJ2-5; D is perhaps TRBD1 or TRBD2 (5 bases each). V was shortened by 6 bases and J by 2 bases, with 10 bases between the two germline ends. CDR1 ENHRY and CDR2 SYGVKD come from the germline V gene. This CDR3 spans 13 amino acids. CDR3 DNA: TGTGCCATCAGGGGGGTGGAACAAGAGACCCAGTACTTC. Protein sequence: CAIRGVEQETQYF.

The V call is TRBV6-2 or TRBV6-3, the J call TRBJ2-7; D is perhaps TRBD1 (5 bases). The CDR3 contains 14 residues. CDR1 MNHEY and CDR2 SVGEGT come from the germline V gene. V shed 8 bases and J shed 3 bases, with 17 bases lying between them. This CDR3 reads CASSPAGLDYEQYF. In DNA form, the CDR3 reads TGTGCCAGCTCCCCGGCAGGGCTAGACTACGAGCAGTACTTC.

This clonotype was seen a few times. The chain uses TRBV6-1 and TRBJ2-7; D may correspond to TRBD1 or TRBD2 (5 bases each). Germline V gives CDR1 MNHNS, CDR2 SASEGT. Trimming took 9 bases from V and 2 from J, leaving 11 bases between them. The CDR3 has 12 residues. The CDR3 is CASEGFPYEQYF. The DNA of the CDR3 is TGTGCCAGTGAGGGGTTCCCCTACGAGCAGTACTTC.

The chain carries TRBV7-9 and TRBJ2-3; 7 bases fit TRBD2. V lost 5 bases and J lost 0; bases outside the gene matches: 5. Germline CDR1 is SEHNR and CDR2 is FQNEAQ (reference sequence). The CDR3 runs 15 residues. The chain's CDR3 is CASSLTSASTDTQYF. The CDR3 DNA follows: TGTGCCAGCAGCCTTACTAGCGCCAGCACAGATACGCAGTATTTT.

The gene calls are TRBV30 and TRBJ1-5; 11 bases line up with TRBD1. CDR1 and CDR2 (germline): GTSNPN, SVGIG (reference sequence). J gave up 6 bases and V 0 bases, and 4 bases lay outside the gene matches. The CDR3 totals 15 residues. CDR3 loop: CAWSVQGQGGQPQHF. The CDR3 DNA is TGTGCCTGGAGTGTTCAGGGACAGGGGGGTCAGCCCCAGCATTTT.

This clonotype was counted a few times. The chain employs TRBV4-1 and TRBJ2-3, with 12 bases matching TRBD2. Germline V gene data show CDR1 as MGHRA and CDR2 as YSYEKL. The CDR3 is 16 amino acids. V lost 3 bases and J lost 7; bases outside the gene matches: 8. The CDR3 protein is CASSQGATSGSNTQYF. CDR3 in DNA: TGCGCCAGCAGCCAGGGGGCGACTAGCGGGAGTAATACGCAGTATTTT.

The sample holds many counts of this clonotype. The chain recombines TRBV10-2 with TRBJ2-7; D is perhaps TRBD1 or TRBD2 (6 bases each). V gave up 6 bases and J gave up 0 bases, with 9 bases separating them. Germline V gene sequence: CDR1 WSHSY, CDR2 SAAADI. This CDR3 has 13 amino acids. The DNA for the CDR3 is TGCGCCAGCAGAGGGGGGAGCTCCTACGAGCAGTACTTC. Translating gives CASRGGSSYEQYF.

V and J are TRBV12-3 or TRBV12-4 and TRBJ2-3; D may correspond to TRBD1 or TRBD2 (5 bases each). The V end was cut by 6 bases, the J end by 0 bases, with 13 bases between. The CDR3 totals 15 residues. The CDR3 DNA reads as TGTGCCAGCAGGTTTGGGGGTCCCAGCACAGATACGCAGTATTTT. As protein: CASRFGGPSTDTQYF.

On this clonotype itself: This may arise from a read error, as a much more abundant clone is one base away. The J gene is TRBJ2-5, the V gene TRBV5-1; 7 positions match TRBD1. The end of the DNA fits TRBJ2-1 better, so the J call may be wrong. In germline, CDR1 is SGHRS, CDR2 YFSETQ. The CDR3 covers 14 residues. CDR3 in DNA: TGCGCCAGCAGCTCTCTGACAGGGCAAGAGACCCAGTTCTTC. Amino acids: CASSSLTGQETQFF.

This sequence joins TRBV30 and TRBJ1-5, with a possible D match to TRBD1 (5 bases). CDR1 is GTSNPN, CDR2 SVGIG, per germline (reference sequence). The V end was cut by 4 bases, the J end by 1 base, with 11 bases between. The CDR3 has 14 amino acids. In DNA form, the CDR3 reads TGTGCCTGGACCTCAGGGTTAAGCAATCAGCCCCAGCATTTT. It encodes CAWTSGLSNQPQHF. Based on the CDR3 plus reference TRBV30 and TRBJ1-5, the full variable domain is SQTIHQWPATLVQPVGSPLSLECTVEGTSNPNLYWYRQAAGRGLQLLFYSVGIGQISSEVPQNLSASRPQDRQFILSSKKLLLSDSGFYLCAWTSGLSNQPQHFGDGTRLSIL.